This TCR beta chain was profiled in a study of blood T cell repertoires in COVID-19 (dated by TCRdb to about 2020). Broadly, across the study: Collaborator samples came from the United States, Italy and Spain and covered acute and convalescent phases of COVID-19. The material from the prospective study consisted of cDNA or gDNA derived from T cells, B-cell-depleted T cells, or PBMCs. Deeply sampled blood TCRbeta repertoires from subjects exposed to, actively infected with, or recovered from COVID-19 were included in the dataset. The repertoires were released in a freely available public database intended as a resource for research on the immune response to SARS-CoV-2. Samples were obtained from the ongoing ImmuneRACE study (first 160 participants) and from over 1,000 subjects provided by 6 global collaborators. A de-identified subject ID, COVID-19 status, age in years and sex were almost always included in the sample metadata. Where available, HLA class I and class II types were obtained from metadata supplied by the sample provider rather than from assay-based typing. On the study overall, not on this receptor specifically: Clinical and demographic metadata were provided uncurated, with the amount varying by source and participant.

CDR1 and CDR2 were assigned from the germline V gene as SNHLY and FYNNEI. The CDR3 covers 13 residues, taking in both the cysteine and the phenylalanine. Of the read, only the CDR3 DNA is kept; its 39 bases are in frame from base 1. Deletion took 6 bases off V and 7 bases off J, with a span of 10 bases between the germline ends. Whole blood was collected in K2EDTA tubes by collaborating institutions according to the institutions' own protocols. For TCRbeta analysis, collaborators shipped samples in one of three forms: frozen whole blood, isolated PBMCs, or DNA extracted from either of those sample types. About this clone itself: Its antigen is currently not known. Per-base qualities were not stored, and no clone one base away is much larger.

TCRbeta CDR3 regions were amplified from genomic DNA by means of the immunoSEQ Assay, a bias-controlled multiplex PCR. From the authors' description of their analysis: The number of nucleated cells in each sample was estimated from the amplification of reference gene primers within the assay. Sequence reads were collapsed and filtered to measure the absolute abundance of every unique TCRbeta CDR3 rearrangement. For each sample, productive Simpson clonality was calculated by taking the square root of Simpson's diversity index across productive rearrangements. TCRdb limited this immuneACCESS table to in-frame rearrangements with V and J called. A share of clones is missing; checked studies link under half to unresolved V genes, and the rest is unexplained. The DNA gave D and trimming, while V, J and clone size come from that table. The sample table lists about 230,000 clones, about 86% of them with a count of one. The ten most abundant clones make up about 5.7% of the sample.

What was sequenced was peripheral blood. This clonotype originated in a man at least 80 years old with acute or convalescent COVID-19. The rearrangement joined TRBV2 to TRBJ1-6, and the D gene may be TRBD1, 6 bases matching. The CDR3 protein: CASSGQLNSPLHF. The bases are TGTGCCAGCAGCGGACAGCTGAATTCACCCCTCCACTTT.